The 24 T cell receptor beta chains given below trace back to one sample, sequenced in a study of shared clonotypes between healthy human individuals. Produced via immunoSEQ multiplex PCR; TCRdb's table is partial and in-frame only. Among approximately 1.9 million clones listed, roughly 93% were seen once. The naive CD8 fraction comprised CD45RO-negative cells positively selected for CCR7 and excluded terminally differentiated effector memory CD45RA+ cells. Sequencing input: naive CD8+ T cells from PBMCs. These receptors all come from a man in his late teens or twenties in good health. Some clones in this sample may be carry-over from other donors' samples.

This chain uses TRBV5-1 with TRBJ1-4, with TRBD1 identical over 12 bases. V was pared by 3 bases and J by 0 bases, with 3 bases of the junction left unmatched. CDR1 is SGHRS, CDR2 YFSETQ, per germline. CDR3 size: 17 residues. The CDR3 DNA is TGCGCCAGCAGCTGGGGACAGGGGGCGACAACTAATGAAAAACTGTTTTTT. Residues: CASSWGQGATTNEKLFF.

The chain joins TRBV19 to TRBJ2-2; no firm D call. Between the trimmed V and J ends, which lost 3 bases and 5 bases, there was a span of 10 bases. The CDR3 length is 14 residues. Per the germline V gene, CDR1 is LNHDA and CDR2 is SQIVND (reference sequence). The CDR3 DNA reads TGTGCCAGTAGTATCCCCGATCGAACCGGGGAGCTGTTTTTT. Encoded protein: CASSIPDRTGELFF.

This clone was detected a few times. This chain uses TRBV9 with TRBJ1-1; TRBD1 is a possible D gene (6 bases). The CDR3 is made up of 15 amino acids. The V end was cut by 3 bases, the J end by 0 bases, with 12 bases between. Germline V gives CDR1 SGDLS, CDR2 YYNGEE. The CDR3 DNA sequence: TGTGCCAGCAGCGCAGGGGAAGACATGAACACTGAAGCTTTCTTT. Translated, it gives CASSAGEDMNTEAFF.

In DNA, the CDR3 is TGTGCCAGCAGTTACTCCATTGGGACAGTCTCCTACGAGCAGTACTTC. Protein: CASSYSIGTVSYEQYF. The chain joins TRBV6-5 to TRBJ2-7; 7 bases agree with TRBD1. Per germline, CDR1 MNHEY and CDR2 SVGAGI. The CDR3 length is 16 residues. Unmatched junction bases numbered 5, after V lost 0 bases and J lost 0 bases.

The V and J genes are TRBV7-9 and TRBJ2-1, with 14 bases identical to TRBD2. The CDR3 sequence is 17 residues long. The trim removed 5 bases at V and 9 bases at J, leaving 12 bases unmatched. Germline CDR1 SEHNR, CDR2 FQNEAQ (reference sequence). The CDR3 is CASSPRGTSGSVGEQFF. The CDR3 DNA reads as TGTGCCAGCAGCCCCCGGGGGACTAGCGGGAGTGTCGGTGAGCAGTTCTTC.

The chain has TRBV7-2 and TRBJ2-1, with D possibly matching TRBD2 (5 bases). The CDR3 runs 15 residues. Germline V gene data show CDR1 as SGHTA and CDR2 as FQGNSA. V was shortened by 2 bases and J by 8 bases, with 16 bases between the two germline ends. This chain's CDR3 is CASSLTRGSLHEQFF. The CDR3 nucleotides read TGTGCCAGCAGCTTAACTCGGGGTAGCTTGCATGAGCAGTTCTTC. The whole variable domain, filled in from reference TRBV7-2 and TRBJ2-1, reads GAGVSQSPSNKVTEKGKDVELRCDPISGHTALYWYRQSLGQGLEFLIYFQGNSAPDKSGLPSDRFSAERTGGSVSTLTIQRTQQEDSAVYLCASSLTRGSLHEQFFGPGTRLTVL.

This clone occurred once. V is TRBV4-3 and J is TRBJ2-5; unclear D gene. The CDR3 has 14 residues. CDR1 and CDR2 (germline): LGHNA, YSLEER. Trimming took off 3 bases at V and 1 base at J, with 9 bases between the two ends. The CDR3 region is CASSQLSGQETQYF. CDR3 bases: TGCGCCAGCAGCCAGCTCTCCGGCCAAGAGACCCAGTACTTC.

The rearrangement joins TRBV25-1 to TRBJ2-7; 8 bases match TRBD1. The V gene's germline CDR1 is MGHDK and CDR2 SYGVNS. The CDR3 loop spans 17 amino acids. V lost 5 bases, J lost 0 bases, and 12 bases stayed unmatched. As DNA, the CDR3 is TGTGCCAGCAGTCCAGGGACAGGAGGCCGCGACTCCTACGAGCAGTACTTC. As protein: CASSPGTGGRDSYEQYF.

The V call is TRBV19, the J call TRBJ2-1; 7 positions agree with TRBD1. Per germline, CDR1 LNHDA and CDR2 SQIVND (reference sequence). Trimming cost V 6 bases and J 2 bases; bases outside gene matches: 10. The length of the CDR3 is 16 residues. The CDR3: CASSLRGGQTYNEQFF. CDR3 coding DNA: TGTGCCAGTAGCCTTCGAGGGGGACAGACCTACAATGAGCAGTTCTTC. Complete variable domain (other parts from reference TRBV19 and TRBJ2-1): DGGITQSPKYLFRKEGQNVTLSCEQNLNHDAMYWYRQDPGQGLRLIYYSQIVNDFQKGDIAEGYSVSREKKESFPLTVTSAQKNPTAFYLCASSLRGGQTYNEQFFGPGTRLTVL.

The chain links TRBV27 to TRBJ2-2, with TRBD1 matching 9 bases. The germline V gene has CDR1 MNHEY and CDR2 SMNVEV (reference sequence). The trim removed 2 bases at V and 1 base at J, leaving 2 bases unmatched. This CDR3 region has 16 residues. Written as DNA, the CDR3 is TGTGCCAGCAGTTTAGGGGGACAGGGGAACACCGGGGAGCTGTTTTTT. It codes for CASSLGGQGNTGELFF.

This sequence joins TRBV27 and TRBJ2-1, with D hard to call. Germline CDR1 is MNHEY and CDR2 is SMNVEV (reference sequence). CDR3 length: 12 residues. Trimming left V 8 bases short and J 6 bases short, with 11 bases between. CDR3 protein: CASRAPANEQFF. DNA for the CDR3: TGTGCCAGCCGGGCCCCTGCCAATGAGCAGTTCTTC.

The rearrangement uses TRBV7-9 and TRBJ2-7; D gene uncertain. Germline V gene data show CDR1 as SEHNR and CDR2 as FQNEAQ (reference sequence). V was trimmed by 8 bases and J by 6 bases, leaving 14 bases between them. The CDR3 is 12 residues long. In DNA, the CDR3 is TGTGCCAGCGGCCCGGTGTTAAGCGAGCAGTACTTC. Its translation: CASGPVLSEQYF.

This clone was seen once. This rearrangement joins TRBV27 to TRBJ1-2; D might be TRBD1 (6 bases). The CDR3 sequence is 13 residues long. Trimming took 4 bases from V and 7 from J, leaving 13 bases between them. The V gene's germline CDR1 is MNHEY and CDR2 SMNVEV (reference sequence). CDR3 sequence: CASSWGGAFGYTF. The CDR3 DNA reads TGTGCCAGCAGTTGGGGGGGCGCCTTTGGCTACACCTTC.

The chain employs TRBV25-1 and TRBJ1-5; D is possibly TRBD1 (5 bases). CDR1 and CDR2 from the germline V gene are MGHDK and SYGVNS. V lost 1 base to trimming and J lost 7 bases, with 11 bases between them. The CDR3 covers 14 residues. The CDR3, as DNA: TGTGCCAGCAGTGAATTGGGGCGTGGACAGCCCCAGCATTTT. Translated, it gives CASSELGRGQPQHF.

The J gene is TRBJ2-5, the V gene TRBV28; 11 nucleotides agree with TRBD1. The CDR3 extends over 15 amino acids. After removal of 3 bases from V and 6 bases from J, the junction contained 6 bases not matched to a gene. The germline V gene encodes CDR1 MDHEN and CDR2 SYDVKM. The CDR3 here is CASSFGQGADQTQYF. Written as DNA, the CDR3 is TGTGCCAGCAGTTTTGGACAGGGGGCCGATCAGACCCAGTACTTC.

This rearrangement joins TRBV27 to TRBJ2-5; 9 bases align to TRBD2. This CDR3 has 20 residues. Germline V CDR1 and CDR2: MNHEY, SMNVEV (reference sequence). The junction had 23 bases not matched to a gene; V was cut back by 4 bases and J by 5 bases. The CDR3 DNA reads as TGTGCCAGCAGTTCATTGAGGCGGGGTGCTAGCGGGAAAGCTGGGGAGACCCAGTACTTC. This encodes CASSSLRRGASGKAGETQYF.

The rearrangement uses TRBV11-3 and TRBJ2-2; 7 bases fit TRBD2. CDR3 length: 15 residues. With 5 bases clipped from V and 5 bases from J, the junction kept 8 bases outside the gene matches. Germline V gene data show CDR1 as SGHNT and CDR2 as YENEEA. CDR3 sequence (DNA): TGTGCCAGCAGCCCCACGCGGGGAGGGACCGGGGAGCTGTTTTTT. Its translation is CASSPTRGGTGELFF.

V is TRBV14 and J is TRBJ2-2; D uncertain. Trimming pared 4 bases from V and 7 bases from J, leaving 19 bases between. The CDR3 length is 16 residues. Germline lookup yields CDR1 SGHDN and CDR2 FVKESK. Here the CDR3 reads CASSLGFSPTGGELFF. The CDR3 DNA reads as TGTGCCAGCAGCCTTGGCTTTTCCCCAACGGGCGGGGAGCTGTTTTTT.

The V gene is TRBV9, the J gene TRBJ2-7; 7 bases fit TRBD1. J was trimmed by 4 bases and V by 3 bases; bases with no gene match: 10. The CDR3 is 15 amino acids. Germline CDR1 reads SGDLS; CDR2 reads YYNGEE. The CDR3 protein is CASSGVDRPPYEQYF. The CDR3 DNA follows: TGTGCCAGCAGCGGAGTGGACAGGCCCCCATACGAGCAGTACTTC.

This sequence joins TRBV7-4 and TRBJ2-7; D ambiguous. CDR1 SGHVT and CDR2 SQSDAQ come from the germline V gene. Trimming took 2 bases from V and 5 from J, leaving 10 bases between them. This CDR3 comprises 13 residues. CDR3 residues: CASSLRRGDEQYF. The CDR3 DNA reads TGTGCCAGCAGCTTAAGACGAGGCGACGAGCAGTACTTC.

This chain's CDR3 is CASSIGRGSNTEAFF. CDR3 DNA sequence: TGTGCCAGTAGTATAGGGCGAGGGTCGAACACTGAAGCTTTCTTT. The V and J genes are TRBV19 and TRBJ1-1; D uncertain. Trimming pared 1 base from V and 1 base from J, leaving 10 bases between. The CDR3 covers 15 residues. Germline V gene sequence: CDR1 LNHDA, CDR2 SQIVND (reference sequence).

This clone is a singleton in its sample. This chain uses TRBV15 with TRBJ2-1; 8 bases fit TRBD2. With V trimmed by 3 bases and J by 8 bases, 9 bases remained unmatched. CDR1 LNHNV and CDR2 YYDKDF come from the germline V gene (reference sequence). The CDR3 has 15 residues. CDR3 nucleotides: TGTGCCACCAGCAGTAGCGGGACTGCCCTCCATGAGCAGTTCTTC. Translation gives CATSSSGTALHEQFF. Drawing the rest from reference TRBV15 and TRBJ2-1, the complete variable domain is DAMVIQNPRYQVTQFGKPVTLSCSQTLNHNVMYWYQQKSSQAPKLLFHYYDKDFNNEADTPDNFQSRRPNTSFCFLDIRSPGLGDTAMYLCATSSSGTALHEQFFGPGTRLTVL.

This chain uses TRBV15 with TRBJ2-3, with a possible D match to TRBD2 (5 bases). The CDR3 covers 13 residues. V was clipped by 3 bases and J by 9 bases, with 13 bases between them. CDR1 is LNHNV, CDR2 YYDKDF, per germline (reference sequence). CDR3 loop: CATSRPLDQTQYF. For the CDR3, the DNA is TGTGCCACCAGCAGGCCACTAGATCAAACGCAGTATTTT. Full variable domain (rest looked up from reference TRBV15 and TRBJ2-3): DAMVIQNPRYQVTQFGKPVTLSCSQTLNHNVMYWYQQKSSQAPKLLFHYYDKDFNNEADTPDNFQSRRPNTSFCFLDIRSPGLGDTAMYLCATSRPLDQTQYFGPGTRLTVL.

The chain uses TRBV5-1 and TRBJ1-1; D call uncertain. The CDR3 length is 13 residues. V lost 4 bases and J 0 bases, leaving 7 bases between the germline ends. The germline V gene encodes CDR1 SGHRS and CDR2 YFSETQ. CDR3 residues: CASSQALNTEAFF. In nucleotides, the CDR3 is TGCGCCAGCAGCCAAGCTTTGAACACTGAAGCTTTCTTT. Using reference TRBV5-1 and TRBJ1-1 for the parts outside the CDR3, the full variable domain is KAGVTQTPRYLIKTRGQQVTLSCSPISGHRSVSWYQQTPGQGLQFLFEYFSETQRNKGNFPGRFSGRQFSNSRSEMNVSTLELGDSALYLCASSQALNTEAFFGQGTRLTVV.